The 29 T cell receptor beta chains below come from one sample, sequenced in a study of blood T cell repertoires in COVID-19. Only in-frame clones appear in the TCRdb table, and some are missing; sequencing was by immunoSEQ multiplex PCR. In the table there are 120,000 to 150,000 clones, approximately 91% of which are singletons. What was sequenced was peripheral blood. Receptors were obtained from a man aged 50-60 years with active or convalescent COVID-19.

The chain recombines TRBV7-8 with TRBJ1-4, with a tentative D call TRBD1 (5 bases). V was pared by 2 bases and J by 8 bases, with 9 bases between. Germline CDR1 is SGHVS and CDR2 is FQNEAQ. The CDR3 has 13 residues. The CDR3 DNA reads as TGTGCCAGCAGCTTAACAGGAGGGGAAAAACTGTTTTTT. This codes for CASSLTGGEKLFF.

The chain carries TRBV30 and TRBJ1-5, with D maybe TRBD1 (5 bases). CDR1 and CDR2 from the germline V gene are GTSNPN and SVGIG (reference sequence). The germline V and J ends were trimmed by 1 base and 2 bases, with 18 bases remaining between them. This CDR3 is 17 amino acids long. CDR3 loop: CAWSARGGRGRNQPQHF. The CDR3 nucleotides are TGTGCCTGGAGTGCCCGTGGAGGGAGGGGACGCAATCAGCCCCAGCATTTT. Filled out from reference TRBV30 and TRBJ1-5, the complete variable domain reads SQTIHQWPATLVQPVGSPLSLECTVEGTSNPNLYWYRQAAGRGLQLLFYSVGIGQISSEVPQNLSASRPQDRQFILSSKKLLLSDSGFYLCAWSARGGRGRNQPQHFGDGTRLSIL.

The J gene is TRBJ1-2, the V gene TRBV28, with 10 positions matching TRBD1. With 0 bases clipped from V and 8 bases from J, the junction kept 12 bases outside the gene matches. Germline CDR1 reads MDHEN; CDR2 reads SYDVKM. There are 17 residues in the CDR3. The CDR3 DNA reads TGTGCCAGCAGTTTATGGGGAACCGGGACAGGGGCTCGGGGCTACACCTTC. Protein product: CASSLWGTGTGARGYTF.

V gene TRBV5-1 combines with J gene TRBJ1-6, with D possibly being TRBD1 (5 bases). The ends were cut back, 0 bases at V and 9 bases at J, with 16 bases in the middle. CDR1 and CDR2 (germline): SGHRS, YFSETQ. CDR3 length: 16 residues. Here the CDR3 reads CASSLAGPIGGSPLHF. CDR3 sequence (DNA): TGCGCCAGCAGCTTGGCCGGTCCCATCGGGGGTTCACCCCTCCACTTT.

The chain joins TRBV18 to TRBJ1-6; D is uncertain. The germline gives CDR1 KGHSH, CDR2 LQKENI. The CDR3 length is 14 residues. Trimming left V 6 bases short and J 7 bases short, with 13 bases between. The CDR3 DNA reads TGTGCCAGCTCCCGGGAGGGTCGGAATTCACCCCTCCACTTT. It yields the protein CASSREGRNSPLHF.

The V and J genes are TRBV7-2 and TRBJ2-1, with D possibly TRBD1 on 6 matching bases. With 5 bases removed from V and 9 bases from J, the gap between germline ends came to 14 bases. The CDR3 covers 13 residues. Germline-derived CDR1 and CDR2 are SGHTA and FQGNSA. CDR3 coding DNA: TGTGCCAGCAGCGCATCGCTAGGGGGTGAGCAGTTCTTC. It yields the protein CASSASLGGEQFF.

The chain combines TRBV7-9 with TRBJ1-4; 11 bases match TRBD1. V was pared by 5 bases and J by 2 bases, with 7 bases of the junction left unmatched. Germline V gene data show CDR1 as SEHNR and CDR2 as FQNEAQ (reference sequence). This CDR3 has 17 residues. The CDR3 sequence is CASSRGTGGITNEKLFF. The CDR3 DNA reads as TGTGCCAGCAGCCGCGGGACAGGGGGTATCACTAATGAAAAACTGTTTTTT.

The chain employs TRBV11-2 and TRBJ2-7; D gene uncertain. The CDR3 covers 14 residues. Germline V lookup: CDR1 SGHAT, CDR2 FQNNGV. The V end was cut by 1 base, the J end by 0 bases, with 7 bases between. The CDR3 nucleotides read TGTGCCAGCAGCTTAGTACAGCTCTCCTACGAGCAGTACTTC. Its translation: CASSLVQLSYEQYF.

This chain joins TRBV11-2 and TRBJ1-4; TRBD1 is a possible D gene (6 bases). Germline-derived CDR1 and CDR2 are SGHAT and FQNNGV. Trimming removed 1 base from V and 8 bases from J, with 11 bases in between. The CDR3 runs to 14 residues. The CDR3 is CASSLARGGEKLFF. DNA of the CDR3: TGTGCCAGCAGCTTAGCTAGGGGGGGCGAAAAACTGTTTTTT. Drawing the rest from reference TRBV11-2 and TRBJ1-4, the complete variable domain is EAGVAQSPRYKIIEKRQSVAFWCNPISGHATLYWYQQILGQGPKLLIQFQNNGVVDDSQLPKDRFSAERLKGVDSTLKIQPAKLEDSAVYLCASSLARGGEKLFFGSGTQLSVL.

CDR3 in amino acids: CASSVGQGAIGAGKTDTQYF. The CDR3 nucleotides read TGTGCCAGTAGTGTAGGACAGGGGGCTATCGGAGCGGGAAAGACAGATACGCAGTATTTT. The V and J genes are TRBV19 and TRBJ2-3; TRBD1 matches 11 bases. The ends lost 5 bases at V and 3 bases at J; junction bases unmatched: 19. The germline gives CDR1 LNHDA, CDR2 SQIVND (reference sequence). The CDR3 loop spans 20 amino acids.

V is TRBV27 and J is TRBJ1-5; TRBD1 matches 9 bases. The CDR3 loop spans 16 amino acids. V trimming: 2 bases; J trimming: 6 bases; junction bases outside the gene matches: 8. CDR1 is MNHEY and CDR2 is SMNVEV in the germline V gene (reference sequence). CDR3 protein: CASSLMGQGGTQPQHF. The CDR3 DNA sequence: TGTGCCAGCAGTTTAATGGGACAGGGTGGCACTCAGCCCCAGCATTTT.

This sequence joins TRBV23-1 and TRBJ2-3, with 8 bases matching TRBD2. TRBV23-1 is sorted into the ORF group, with uncertain function. This CDR3 region has 17 residues. J gave up 0 bases and V 0 bases, and 5 bases lay outside the gene matches. The CDR3 nucleotides are TGCGCCAGCAGTCAATCCTGGACTAGCAGTAGCACAGATACGCAGTATTTT. Translation: CASSQSWTSSSTDTQYF.

This rearrangement joins TRBV13 to TRBJ1-4, with D hard to call. V lost 0 bases, J lost 4 bases, and 12 bases lay in between. CDR1 is PRHDT, CDR2 FYEKMQ, per germline (reference sequence). The CDR3 runs 16 residues. The DNA for the CDR3 is TGTGCCAGCAGCTTAGGAGCCAGGCCGGTTAATGAAAAACTGTTTTTT. This encodes CASSLGARPVNEKLFF. The full variable domain, rest sourced from reference TRBV13 and TRBJ1-4, is AAGVIQSPRHLIKEKRETATLKCYPIPRHDTVYWYQQGPGQDPQFLISFYEKMQSDKGSIPDRFSAQQFSDYHSELNMSSLELGDSALYFCASSLGARPVNEKLFFGSGTQLSVL.

J is TRBJ2-1 and V is TRBV24-1, with TRBD2 as a possible D gene (6 bases). The CDR3 sequence is 15 residues long. V lost 4 bases, J lost 0 bases, and 9 bases lay in between. CDR1 KGHDR and CDR2 SFDVKD come from the germline V gene. The CDR3 DNA sequence: TGTGCCACCAGTGACCCTAGCGACTCCTACAATGAGCAGTTCTTC. It translates to CATSDPSDSYNEQFF.

This clone was seen a few times. The CDR3 is CASSRDLTSTDTQYF. CDR3 DNA: TGCGCCAGCAGTCGGGACTTAACTAGCACAGATACGCAGTATTTT. The chain combines TRBV10-1 with TRBJ2-3; TRBD2 might be the D (6 bases). Trimming removed 5 bases at V and 0 bases at J, with 12 bases between. The CDR3 consists of 15 residues. Germline V gene sequence: CDR1 WNHNN, CDR2 SYGVQD (reference sequence).

The J gene is TRBJ2-2, the V gene TRBV10-3; 12 bases are a match to TRBD1. The CDR3 covers 17 residues. Germline loops: CDR1 ENHRY, CDR2 SYGVKD. V shed 4 bases and J 7 bases; nucleotides not matched to a gene: 10. The DNA for the CDR3 is TGTGCCATCAGTGGATCTTCGGGACAGGGGGCGGTCGGGGAGCTGTTTTTT. Translation: CAISGSSGQGAVGELFF.

V usage is TRBV4-3 and J usage is TRBJ2-5, with 10 bases identical to TRBD1. Germline loops: CDR1 LGHNA, CDR2 YSLEER. The CDR3 length is 15 residues. The V gene end was trimmed by 4 bases and the J gene end by 4 bases; junction bases not matched to a gene: 6. The CDR3 sequence is CASSRDRGGGETQYF. CDR3 nucleotide sequence: TGCGCCAGCAGCCGGGACAGGGGAGGGGGAGAGACCCAGTACTTC.

The CDR3 coding sequence is TGTGCCATCAGTGACCCGGGACAGGTGTCCTACGAGCAGTACTTC. It codes for CAISDPGQVSYEQYF. The chain has TRBV10-3 and TRBJ2-7; 8 positions match TRBD1. V dropped 3 bases and J dropped 1; count of bases not matched to a gene: 5. The CDR3 loop spans 15 amino acids. Germline CDR1 ENHRY, CDR2 SYGVKD.

The chain links TRBV13 to TRBJ2-3; no firm D call. From germline, CDR1 is PRHDT and CDR2 FYEKMQ (reference sequence). The CDR3 has 15 residues. Trimming stripped 1 base from V and 1 base from J, with 9 bases between. In DNA, the CDR3 is TGTGCCAGCAGCTTAGTAGGAGACCGCACAGATACGCAGTATTTT. It is translated as CASSLVGDRTDTQYF.

The chain uses TRBV7-2 and TRBJ2-7; D possibly corresponds to TRBD2 (5 bases). The CDR3 is 14 amino acids. Germline V lookup: CDR1 SGHTA, CDR2 FQGNSA. Trimming shortened V by 5 bases and J by 3 bases, and 14 bases separated the two germline ends. In DNA form, the CDR3 reads TGTGCCAGCAGCCCGAGGGCCAGCGGCTACGAGCAGTACTTC. Its translation is CASSPRASGYEQYF.

This sequence joins TRBV6-5 and TRBJ2-3; no clear D. Germline values: CDR1 MNHEY, CDR2 SVGAGI. This CDR3 contains 13 residues. Deletions cut 7 bases from V and 6 bases from J, with 14 bases between. CDR3 loop: CASKSDIPDTQYF. The CDR3, as DNA: TGTGCCAGCAAAAGTGACATACCGGATACGCAGTATTTT.

V gene TRBV5-1 combines with J gene TRBJ2-2, with a weak D call TRBD1 (5 bases). This CDR3 is built from 14 residues. Germline CDR1 reads SGHRS; CDR2 reads YFSETQ. V gave up 6 bases and J gave up 1 base, with 10 bases separating them. This chain's CDR3 is CASTLTVNTGELFF. CDR3 sequence (DNA): TGCGCCAGCACCCTGACAGTGAACACCGGGGAGCTGTTTTTT.

The V gene is TRBV5-1, the J gene TRBJ2-3; D possibly corresponds to TRBD2 (6 bases). CDR3 length: 13 residues. Germline V gives CDR1 SGHRS, CDR2 YFSETQ. V was shortened by 2 bases and J by 6 bases, with 10 bases between the two germline ends. CDR3 nucleotides: TGCGCCAGCAGCTTTAGTGGGAGGGATACGCAGTATTTT. Translation gives CASSFSGRDTQYF.

Comment on this clone: One junction end does not reproduce the germline sequence, and a read error may be involved. V and J are TRBV7-7 and TRBJ2-1; possibly TRBD1 for D (6 bases). The CDR3 is 15 amino acids. The germline CDR1 and CDR2 sequences are SSHAT and FNYEAQ (reference sequence). CDR3 protein: CASSLGQGRDNEQFF. CDR3 in DNA: TGTGCTAGCAGCTTAGGTCAGGGGCGGGACAATGAGCAGTTCTTC. Using reference TRBV7-7 and TRBJ2-1 for the parts outside the CDR3, the full variable domain is GAGVSQSPRYKVTKRGQDVTLRCDPISSHATLYWYQQALGQGPEFLTYFNYEAQPDKSGLPSDRFSAERPEGSISTLTIQRTEQRDSAMYRCASSLGQGRDNEQFFGPGTRLTVL.

The CDR3 coding sequence is TGTGCCAGCAGTGACACTCGCCCGGAGCTGTTTTTT. It encodes CASSDTRPELFF. The chain carries TRBV6-1 and TRBJ2-2, with D hard to call. Per the germline V gene, CDR1 is MNHNS and CDR2 is SASEGT. The CDR3 covers 12 residues. Trimming took off 3 bases at V and 10 bases at J, with 9 bases between the two ends.

The V call is TRBV19, the J call TRBJ2-2; the match to TRBD2 covers 12 bases. The CDR3 runs 15 residues. Germline values: CDR1 LNHDA, CDR2 SQIVND (reference sequence). Trimming removed 6 bases from V and 1 base from J; junction bases left unmatched: 0. CDR3 in amino acids: CASRTSGGNTGELFF. CDR3 bases: TGTGCCAGTAGGACTAGCGGGGGGAACACCGGGGAGCTGTTTTTT.

The chain joins TRBV6-5 to TRBJ2-7; 12 nucleotides align to TRBD2. The CDR3 contains 14 residues. With 4 bases clipped from V and 2 bases from J, the junction kept 0 bases outside the gene matches. The germline gives CDR1 MNHEY, CDR2 SVGAGI. CDR3 residues: CASSWTSGAYEQYF. Written as DNA, the CDR3 is TGTGCCAGCAGTTGGACTAGCGGGGCCTACGAGCAGTACTTC.

There are a few counts of this clone. This sequence joins TRBV5-6 and TRBJ1-2; TRBD1 matches at 12 bases. The CDR3 loop spans 13 amino acids. Germline V gene lookup returns CDR1 SGHDT and CDR2 YYEEEE. The V and J ends lost 7 bases and 7 bases, in that order; junction bases with no gene match: 5. The CDR3 DNA sequence: TGTGCCAGCTTTGGGACAGGGGGCCCTGGCTACACCTTC. This sequence encodes CASFGTGGPGYTF.

The chain employs TRBV29-1 and TRBJ2-1, with D perhaps matching TRBD1 (6 bases). V lost 2 bases and J lost 6, with 11 bases in between. The V gene's germline CDR1 is SQVTM and CDR2 ANQGSEA. The CDR3 consists of 13 residues. In DNA form, the CDR3 reads TGCAGCGTTGAAACAGGGTATGGCAATGAGCAGTTCTTC. Its translation: CSVETGYGNEQFF.